Below, one T cell receptor (beta chain) is given with its context. Antigen unknown. The sample belongs to a study of monozygotic twins with inflammatory bowel disease. Without any T cell sorting, total RNA was isolated from whole blood. TCRdb re-called the 5' RACE reads; one entry per CDR3 protein, DNA not given. The listing contains more than 100,000 distinct CDR3 sequences. This CDR3 spans 11 amino acids. Germline CDR1 is PRHDT and CDR2 is FYEKMQ (reference sequence). Study-level results: Telling apart the different T cell subtypes was not possible. The results supported no single strong signal or clonotype associated with IBD.

The sequencing sample was made of blood. The chain has TRBV13 and TRBJ2-7. The TCR comes from a human donor with ulcerative colitis or Crohn's disease, or a healthy co-twin of an affected twin (not recorded which). This CDR3 reads CASSRYGEQYF.